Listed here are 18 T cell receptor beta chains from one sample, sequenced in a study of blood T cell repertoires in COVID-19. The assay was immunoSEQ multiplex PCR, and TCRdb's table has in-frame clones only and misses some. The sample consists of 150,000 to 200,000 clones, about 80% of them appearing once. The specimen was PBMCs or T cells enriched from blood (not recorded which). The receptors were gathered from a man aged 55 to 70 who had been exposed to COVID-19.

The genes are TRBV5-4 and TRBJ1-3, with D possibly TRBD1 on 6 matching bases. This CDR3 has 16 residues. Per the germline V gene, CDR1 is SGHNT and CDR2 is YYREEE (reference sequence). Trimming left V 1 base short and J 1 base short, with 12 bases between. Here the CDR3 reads CASSLTKQGSGNTIYF. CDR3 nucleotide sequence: TGTGCCAGCAGCTTGACCAAACAGGGTTCTGGAAACACCATATATTTT.

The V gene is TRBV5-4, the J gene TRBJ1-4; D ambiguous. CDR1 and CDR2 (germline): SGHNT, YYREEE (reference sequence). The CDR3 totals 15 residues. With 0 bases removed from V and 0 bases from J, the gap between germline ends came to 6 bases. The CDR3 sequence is CASSLAGTTNEKLFF. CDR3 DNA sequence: TGTGCCAGCAGCTTGGCAGGAACAACTAATGAAAAACTGTTTTTT.

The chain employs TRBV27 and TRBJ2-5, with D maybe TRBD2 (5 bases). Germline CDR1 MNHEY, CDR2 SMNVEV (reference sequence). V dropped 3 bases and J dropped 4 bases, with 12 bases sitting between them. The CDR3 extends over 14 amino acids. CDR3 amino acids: CASSFLKAGETQYF. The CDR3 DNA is TGTGCCAGCAGTTTCCTGAAGGCGGGAGAGACCCAGTACTTC.

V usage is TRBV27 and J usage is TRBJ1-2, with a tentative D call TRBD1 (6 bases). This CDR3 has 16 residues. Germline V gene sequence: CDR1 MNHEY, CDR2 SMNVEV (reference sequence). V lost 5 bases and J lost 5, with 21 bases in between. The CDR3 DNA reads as TGTGCCAGCAGTCCTTCCAACCCCGGACAGTCTTATGGCTACACCTTC. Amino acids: CASSPSNPGQSYGYTF.

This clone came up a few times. The CDR3 region has the DNA TGTGCCAGCAGCTCGGGACGGACAGGGTATAATTCACCCCTCCACTTT. Its translation is CASSSGRTGYNSPLHF. This chain uses TRBV11-2 with TRBJ1-6; 8 nucleotides match TRBD1. V shed 4 bases, J shed 4 bases, and the junction held 6 bases outside the gene matches. This CDR3 is built from 16 residues. From germline, CDR1 is SGHAT and CDR2 FQNNGV.

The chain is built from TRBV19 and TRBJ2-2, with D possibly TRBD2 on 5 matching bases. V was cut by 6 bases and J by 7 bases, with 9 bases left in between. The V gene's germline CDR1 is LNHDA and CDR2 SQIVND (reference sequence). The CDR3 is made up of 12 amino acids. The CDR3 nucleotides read TGTGCCAGTAGCCAACTAGTCGGGGAGCTGTTTTTT. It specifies CASSQLVGELFF.

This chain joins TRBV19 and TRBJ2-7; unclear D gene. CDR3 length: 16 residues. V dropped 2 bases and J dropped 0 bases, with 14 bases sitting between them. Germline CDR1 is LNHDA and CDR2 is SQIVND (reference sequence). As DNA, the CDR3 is TGTGCCAGTAGTATATGGAGAGGAAGAGGCTCCTACGAGCAGTACTTC. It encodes CASSIWRGRGSYEQYF.

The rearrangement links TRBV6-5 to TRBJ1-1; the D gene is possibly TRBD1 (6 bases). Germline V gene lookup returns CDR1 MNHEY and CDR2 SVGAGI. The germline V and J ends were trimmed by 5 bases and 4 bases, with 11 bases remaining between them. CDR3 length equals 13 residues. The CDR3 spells CASSRGRGTEAFF. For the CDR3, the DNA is TGTGCCAGCAGTCGGGGCAGGGGCACTGAAGCTTTCTTT.

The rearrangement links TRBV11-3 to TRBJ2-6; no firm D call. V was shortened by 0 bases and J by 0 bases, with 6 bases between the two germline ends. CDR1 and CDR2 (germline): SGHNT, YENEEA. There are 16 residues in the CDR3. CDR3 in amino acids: CASSLDSSSGANVLTF. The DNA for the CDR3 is TGTGCCAGCAGCTTAGATTCCAGCTCTGGGGCCAACGTCCTGACTTTC.

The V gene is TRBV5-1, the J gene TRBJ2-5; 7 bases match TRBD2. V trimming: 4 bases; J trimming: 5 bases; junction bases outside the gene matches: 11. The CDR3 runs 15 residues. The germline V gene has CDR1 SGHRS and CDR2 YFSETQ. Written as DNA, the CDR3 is TGCGCCAGCAGCCCATCGGGAGGCCCGGCTGAGACCCAGTACTTC. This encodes CASSPSGGPAETQYF. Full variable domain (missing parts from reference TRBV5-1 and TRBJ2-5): KAGVTQTPRYLIKTRGQQVTLSCSPISGHRSVSWYQQTPGQGLQFLFEYFSETQRNKGNFPGRFSGRQFSNSRSEMNVSTLELGDSALYLCASSPSGGPAETQYFGPGTRLLVL.

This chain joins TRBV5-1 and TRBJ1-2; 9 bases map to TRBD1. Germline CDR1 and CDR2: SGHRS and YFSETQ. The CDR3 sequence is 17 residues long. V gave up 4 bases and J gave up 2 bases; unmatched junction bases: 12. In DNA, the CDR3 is TGCGCCAGCAGCCGAGCAGACAGGGGGAATACCAACTATGGCTACACCTTC. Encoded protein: CASSRADRGNTNYGYTF. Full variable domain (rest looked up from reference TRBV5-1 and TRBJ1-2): KAGVTQTPRYLIKTRGQQVTLSCSPISGHRSVSWYQQTPGQGLQFLFEYFSETQRNKGNFPGRFSGRQFSNSRSEMNVSTLELGDSALYLCASSRADRGNTNYGYTFGSGTRLTVV.

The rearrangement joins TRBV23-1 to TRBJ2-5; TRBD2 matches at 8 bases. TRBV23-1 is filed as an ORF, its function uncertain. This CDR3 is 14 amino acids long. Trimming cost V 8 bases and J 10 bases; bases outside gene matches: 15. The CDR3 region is CASLLRGAPGYQYF. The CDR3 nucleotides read TGCGCCAGCTTACTGCGGGGGGCCCCGGGGTACCAGTACTTC.

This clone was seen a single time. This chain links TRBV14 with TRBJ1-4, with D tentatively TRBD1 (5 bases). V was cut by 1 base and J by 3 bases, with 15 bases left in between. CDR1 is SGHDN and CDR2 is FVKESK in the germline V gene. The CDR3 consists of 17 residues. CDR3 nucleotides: TGTGCCAGCAGCCAAGCGGGCCAGGGAATCGCTAATGAAAAACTGTTTTTT. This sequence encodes CASSQAGQGIANEKLFF.

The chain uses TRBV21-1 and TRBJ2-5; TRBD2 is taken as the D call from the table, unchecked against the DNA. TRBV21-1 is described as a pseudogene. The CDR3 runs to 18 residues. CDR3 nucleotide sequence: TGTGCCAGCAGCAATGGCGTCCCGGGACTAGCGGGAGTAGAGACCCAGTACTTC. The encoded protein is CASSNGVPGLAGVETQYF.

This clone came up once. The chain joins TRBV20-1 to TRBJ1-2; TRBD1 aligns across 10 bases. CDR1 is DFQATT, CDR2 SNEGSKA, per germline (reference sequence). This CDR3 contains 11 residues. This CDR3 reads CIPGTGDGYTF. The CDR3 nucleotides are TGCATCCCCGGGACAGGGGACGGCTACACCTTC.

The CDR3 reads CASTAGGQPQHF. The CDR3 region has the DNA TGTGCCAGCACGGCGGGGGGACAGCCCCAGCATTTT. The V and J genes are TRBV12-3 or TRBV12-4 and TRBJ1-5; tentative D call: TRBD1 (5 bases). CDR3 length: 12 amino acids. The V end was cut by 7 bases, the J end by 7 bases, with 11 bases between.

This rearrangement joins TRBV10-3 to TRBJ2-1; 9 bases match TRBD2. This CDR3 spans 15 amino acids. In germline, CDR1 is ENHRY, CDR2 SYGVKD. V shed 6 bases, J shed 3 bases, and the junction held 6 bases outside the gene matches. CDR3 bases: TGTGCCATCAGCGGGACTAGCAGAAACTACAATGAGCAGTTCTTC. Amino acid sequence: CAISGTSRNYNEQFF.

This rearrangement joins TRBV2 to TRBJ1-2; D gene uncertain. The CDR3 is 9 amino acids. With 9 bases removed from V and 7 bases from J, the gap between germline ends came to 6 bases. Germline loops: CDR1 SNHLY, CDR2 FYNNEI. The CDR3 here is CASSIGYTF. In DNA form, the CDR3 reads TGTGCCAGTTCTATTGGCTACACCTTC.